This T cell receptor (beta chain) was recovered during a study of CXCR3-negative and CXCR3-positive naive CD8 T cells. General observations from the study: CXCR3 expression partially decreased after cryopreservation; most assays used fresh PBMCs. Similarly elevated diversity marked both naive subsets, with memory CD8+ cells showing far lower diversity.

This CDR3 is built from 17 residues. The germline V gene encodes CDR1 SGHAT and CDR2 FQNNGV. About this clonotype itself: What it binds is unknown.

All TRB cDNA libraries came from 5' RACE performed with UMI labels. TCRdb reworked the 5' RACE reads into one entry per CDR3 protein, no DNA. Its table lists approximately 83,000 distinct CDR3 sequences. The sorter processed each CD8+ T cell subset in triplicate at over 250,000 cells apiece. A CD45RO-CCR7+CD27+CD95- profile was what naive CD8+ T cells displayed. Sequenced: naive CXCR3- CD8+ T cells from blood. The subset: CD45RO-CCR7+CD27+CD95- naive CD8+ T cells lacking CXCR3 (TNR3-). The source of this sequence is a human donor in good health. Some clones in this sample may be carry-over from other donors' samples. This chain uses TRBV11-2 with TRBJ1-1; TCRdb calls TRBD1, which cannot be checked without DNA. This CDR3 is CASSPNGDRGRNTEAFF.